This TCR beta chain is from a study of blood T cells in healthy people across ages. Study-wide results and limits: In older individuals, TCR beta diversity per million T cells was lower, falling roughly linearly with age. Naive CD4+ cells and diversity were both higher in long-lived donors than in aged donors.

This CDR3 comprises 14 residues. Germline CDR1 and CDR2: MNHNS and SASEGT. With 2 bases removed from V and 5 bases from J, the gap between germline ends came to 11 bases. This clonotype was counted a few times. Its specificity is unknown. Then a second PCR, running roughly 7 to 11 cycles, was carried out with a sample-barcoded 5' primer and a J-beta primer mix. TCRdb ran MiXCR on the 5' RACE reads and lists one entry per CDR3 protein. Of 980,000 or so distinct CDR3 sequences in the sample, about 44% were seen once. The sequence was obtained from a man aged 25-45 years in good health. The chain links TRBV6-1 to TRBJ2-3; D might be TRBD2 (5 bases). The sample comprised blood. CDR3 sequence reads: CASSERKEGDTQYF. CDR3 DNA sequence: TGTGCCAGCAGTGAACGGAAAGAGGGAGATACGCAGTATTTT.